The 27 T cell receptor beta chains below come from one sample, sequenced in a study of T cells after yellow fever vaccination. Each CDR3 protein is one row after TCRdb ran MiXCR on the 5' RACE reads. Of over 250,000 distinct CDR3 sequences in the sample, approximately 5.2% were seen once. The starting material was CD4+ T cells sorted from PBMCs, obtained on the day of the yellow fever booster vaccination. Receptors were obtained from a man aged 18 to 35 who received the YFV17D yellow fever vaccine.

This chain uses TRBV6-1 with TRBJ1-6; no reliable D call. There are 13 residues in the CDR3. Germline V CDR1 and CDR2: MNHNS, SASEGT. The V end lost 8 bases, the J end lost 6 bases, and 11 bases lay between the germline ends. CDR3 residues: CASFREFNSPLHF. The CDR3 nucleotides are TGTGCCAGCTTTAGGGAGTTTAATTCACCCCTCCACTTT.

This chain uses TRBV3-1 with TRBJ2-3, with TRBD2 as a possible D gene (6 bases). Germline V lookup: CDR1 LGHDT, CDR2 YNNKEL (reference sequence). The germline V and J ends were trimmed by 4 bases and 2 bases, with 10 bases remaining between them. The length of the CDR3 is 14 residues. CDR3 sequence: CASSLAVNTDTQYF. Written as DNA, the CDR3 is TGTGCCAGCAGCCTAGCGGTTAACACAGATACGCAGTATTTT.

The V call is TRBV7-8, the J call TRBJ1-3; D not resolved. Trimming shortened V by 0 bases and J by 0 bases, and 18 bases separated the two germline ends. CDR3 length: 19 amino acids. Germline V gene lookup returns CDR1 SGHVS and CDR2 FQNEAQ. This CDR3 is CASSLAQVRNLFSGNTIYF. The DNA for the CDR3 is TGTGCCAGCAGCTTAGCGCAAGTACGGAATCTCTTCTCTGGAAACACCATATATTTT.

The CDR3 nucleotides read TGTGCCAGCAGTTACTCGAGAGGGGTCAATCAGCCCCAGCATTTT. Amino acid sequence: CASSYSRGVNQPQHF. V and J are TRBV6-5 and TRBJ1-5; D may be TRBD1 (5 bases). V dropped 0 bases and J dropped 3 bases, with 9 bases sitting between them. Looked up from germline, CDR1 is MNHEY and CDR2 is SVGAGI. This CDR3 is built from 15 residues.

This sequence joins TRBV5-4 and TRBJ2-2; weak D call: TRBD1 (5 bases). Germline values: CDR1 SGHNT, CDR2 YYREEE (reference sequence). Trimming left V 0 bases short and J 2 bases short, with 11 bases between. This CDR3 contains 16 residues. CDR3 loop: CASSLVMTANTGELFF. The CDR3 coding sequence is TGTGCCAGCAGCTTGGTTATGACAGCCAACACCGGGGAGCTGTTTTTT. Filled out from reference TRBV5-4 and TRBJ2-2, the complete variable domain reads ETGVTQSPTHLIKTRGQQVTLRCSSQSGHNTVSWYQQALGQGPQFIFQYYREEENGRGNFPPRFSGLQFPNYSSELNVNALELDDSALYLCASSLVMTANTGELFFGEGSRLTVL.

This clonotype was seen more than once but under ten times. The V and J genes are TRBV5-1 and TRBJ2-5, with 9 nucleotides matching TRBD1. J gave up 4 bases and V 4 bases, and 8 bases lay outside the gene matches. The CDR3 has 15 amino acids. The germline V gene encodes CDR1 SGHRS and CDR2 YFSETQ. The CDR3 here is CASSGGTGSGETQYF. CDR3 DNA sequence: TGCGCCAGCAGCGGAGGGACAGGGAGTGGAGAGACCCAGTACTTC.

This clonotype was recorded many times. The CDR3 DNA reads as TGTGCCAGCAGGAAAAGACAACAGAGCAATCAGCCCCAGCATTTT. It is translated as CASRKRQQSNQPQHF. V usage is TRBV2 and J usage is TRBJ1-5; D not resolved. The V and J ends lost 6 bases and 1 base respectively, with 13 bases between them. Germline lookup yields CDR1 SNHLY and CDR2 FYNNEI. The CDR3 covers 15 residues.

This clonotype was observed at least ten times. The CDR3, as DNA: TGCGCCAGCAGCCCCCCCAGCCAGACCACCGGGGAGCTGTTTTTT. This sequence encodes CASSPPSQTTGELFF. The rearrangement joins TRBV5-1 to TRBJ2-2; D gene ambiguous. Trimming shortened V by 4 bases and J by 4 bases, and 14 bases separated the two germline ends. This CDR3 contains 15 residues. Germline loops: CDR1 SGHRS, CDR2 YFSETQ.

This clonotype was recorded a few times. The V and J genes are TRBV20-1 and TRBJ2-5; D is possibly TRBD1 (5 bases). Germline V gene sequence: CDR1 DFQATT, CDR2 SNEGSKA (reference sequence). The CDR3 runs to 14 residues. V lost 4 bases, J lost 5 bases, and 17 bases lay in between. The CDR3 loop reads CSATRGHILETQYF. The CDR3 nucleotides read TGCAGTGCTACAAGGGGCCATATCCTGGAGACCCAGTACTTC.

This clonotype has only a few counts. V is TRBV7-2 and J is TRBJ2-4; D not certain. Trimming took off 2 bases at V and 7 bases at J, with 9 bases between the two ends. Germline V CDR1 and CDR2: SGHTA, FQGNSA. The CDR3 has 13 residues. CDR3 amino acids: CASSLTDGNIQYF. The CDR3 nucleotides read TGTGCCAGCAGCTTAACAGATGGGAACATTCAGTACTTC. Using reference TRBV7-2 and TRBJ2-4 for the parts outside the CDR3, the full variable domain is GAGVSQSPSNKVTEKGKDVELRCDPISGHTALYWYRQSLGQGLEFLIYFQGNSAPDKSGLPSDRFSAERTGGSVSTLTIQRTQQEDSAVYLCASSLTDGNIQYFGAGTRLSVL.

There are a few counts of this clonotype. V usage is TRBV21-1 and J usage is TRBJ1-1; the listed D gene, TRBD1, was not tested against the DNA. TRBV21-1 is described as a pseudogene. CDR3 length: 18 amino acids. CDR3 in DNA: TGTGCCAGCAGCAAGAAAGTTTGGGGGGAGAAAGTAAACACTGAAGCTTTCTTT. It yields the protein CASSKKVWGEKVNTEAFF.

This clonotype came up a few times. This chain joins TRBV24-1 and TRBJ2-1, with 7 bases lining up with TRBD1. V gave up 0 bases and J gave up 8 bases; unmatched junction bases: 12. The CDR3 runs to 17 residues. Germline V CDR1 and CDR2: KGHDR, SFDVKD. DNA of the CDR3: TGTGCCACCAGTGATTTGCCCGACAGGGCCTTGATCGATGAGCAGTTCTTC. It encodes CATSDLPDRALIDEQFF.

The V and J genes are TRBV20-1 and TRBJ2-3, with 8 bases identical to TRBD2. This CDR3 spans 16 amino acids. The J segment lost 6 bases and the V segment lost 1 base, leaving 12 bases of the junction unmatched. Germline V CDR1 and CDR2: DFQATT, SNEGSKA (reference sequence). CDR3 amino acids: CSARGGPGTRGDTQYF. The CDR3 DNA reads TGCAGTGCTAGAGGGGGACCCGGGACTAGAGGGGATACGCAGTATTTT.

Comments on this clonotype: Since a much larger clone is just one base distant, this may be a read error. The rearrangement uses TRBV1 and TRBJ1-1. TRBV1 is an annotated pseudogene. CDR3 length equals 17 residues. This CDR3 reads CTSSQDLSARMDTEAFF. DNA of the CDR3: TGCACCAGCAGCCAAGATCTCTCGGCCAGGATGGACACTGAAGCTTTCTTT.

This clonotype was detected only a few times. The chain combines TRBV21-1 with TRBJ2-7. TRBV21-1 is annotated as a pseudogene. The CDR3 extends over 15 amino acids. The CDR3 region is CASSRSRQGPYEQYF. The CDR3 DNA is TGTGCCAGCAGCAGATCACGACAGGGGCCCTACGAGCAGTACTTC.

This chain uses TRBV7-8 with TRBJ2-6, with D possibly being TRBD1 or TRBD2 (5 bases each). CDR3 length equals 15 residues. The V gene lost 3 bases and the J gene lost 2 bases, with 8 bases spanning the gap. Germline values: CDR1 SGHVS, CDR2 FQNEAQ. The CDR3 spells CASSFRGTGANVLTF. CDR3 DNA sequence: TGTGCCAGCAGCTTTCGGGGCACTGGGGCCAACGTCCTGACTTTC.

This rearrangement joins TRBV9 to TRBJ2-2; D is unclear. The CDR3 length is 17 residues. V was trimmed by 0 bases and J by 0 bases, leaving 12 bases between them. From germline, CDR1 is SGDLS and CDR2 YYNGEE. For the CDR3, the DNA is TGTGCCAGCAGCGTAGATTCGTACGGCGCGAACACCGGGGAGCTGTTTTTT. It encodes CASSVDSYGANTGELFF.

This clonotype was counted a few times. J is TRBJ2-3 and V is TRBV5-6, with D perhaps matching TRBD1 (6 bases). From germline, CDR1 is SGHDT and CDR2 YYEEEE. Trimming stripped 2 bases from V and 4 bases from J, with 11 bases between. The CDR3 consists of 14 residues. DNA of the CDR3: TGTGCCAGCAGCTTAATGGGACACCCAGATACGCAGTATTTT. Protein sequence: CASSLMGHPDTQYF. Full variable domain (remainder filled in from reference TRBV5-6 and TRBJ2-3): DAGVTQSPTHLIKTRGQQVTLRCSPKSGHDTVSWYQQALGQGPQFIFQYYEEEERQRGNFPDRFSGHQFPNYSSELNVNALLLGDSALYLCASSLMGHPDTQYFGPGTRLTVL.

The table lists this clonotype with many counts. This sequence joins TRBV5-1 and TRBJ2-3, with TRBD1 matching 7 bases. V was clipped by 3 bases and J by 3 bases; unmatched bases: 7. The CDR3 has 15 amino acids. Looked up from germline, CDR1 is SGHRS and CDR2 is YFSETQ. CDR3 residues: CASSWNRGHTDTQYF. The CDR3 nucleotides are TGCGCCAGCAGCTGGAACAGGGGTCATACAGATACGCAGTATTTT.

There are a few counts of this clonotype. CDR3 DNA: TGTGCCTACCAGAAGTTGGGAGTGAACACTGAAGCTTTCTTT. The encoded protein is CAYQKLGVNTEAFF. The chain recombines TRBV30 with TRBJ1-1; D is unresolved. Germline V lookup: CDR1 GTSNPN, CDR2 SVGIG (reference sequence). Trimming removed 7 bases from V and 0 bases from J, with 15 bases in between. There are 14 residues in the CDR3.

In this sample, this clonotype turned up many times. The chain carries TRBV28 and TRBJ2-5, with D perhaps assigned TRBD1 or TRBD2 (5 bases each). Germline CDR1 is MDHEN and CDR2 is SYDVKM. CDR3 length: 15 residues. V was clipped by 3 bases and J by 6 bases, with 17 bases between them. CDR3 loop: CASSFRDQRGKTQYF. CDR3 in DNA: TGTGCCAGCAGTTTCCGGGACCAAAGAGGGAAGACCCAGTACTTC. Looking up the rest from reference TRBV28 and TRBJ2-5 gives the full variable domain: DVKVTQSSRYLVKRTGEKVFLECVQDMDHENMFWYRQDPGLGLRLIYFSYDVKMKEKGDIPEGYSVSREKKERFSLILESASTNQTSMYLCASSFRDQRGKTQYFGPGTRLLVL.

The sample holds a few counts of this clonotype. The V and J genes are TRBV4-3 and TRBJ2-5; D is unresolved. Looked up from germline, CDR1 is LGHNA and CDR2 is YSLEER. Trimming left V 4 bases short and J 1 base short, with 13 bases between. The CDR3 spans 15 residues. The CDR3 sequence is CASSRQPGSQETQYF. Here the CDR3 DNA reads TGCGCCAGCAGCCGTCAGCCTGGCTCCCAAGAGACCCAGTACTTC.

Ten or more counts support this clonotype. Written as DNA, the CDR3 is TGCGCCAGCAGCCCCGGGACTAGCGGGAGAAGCGAGCAGTACTTC. Encoded protein: CASSPGTSGRSEQYF. The chain recombines TRBV5-1 with TRBJ2-7; 14 bases align to TRBD2. This CDR3 region has 15 residues. Trimming removed 4 bases from V and 6 bases from J; junction bases left unmatched: 6. Germline V lookup: CDR1 SGHRS, CDR2 YFSETQ.

The V and J genes are TRBV12-3 or TRBV12-4 and TRBJ2-2, with TRBD2 matching 12 bases. This CDR3 is 17 amino acids long. V dropped 5 bases and J dropped 7; count of bases not matched to a gene: 11. CDR3 amino acids: CASSTALAGGLVGELFF. Written as DNA, the CDR3 is TGTGCCAGCAGTACCGCGCTAGCGGGGGGGCTGGTCGGGGAGCTGTTTTTT.

The chain uses TRBV19 and TRBJ1-5; D is perhaps TRBD1 (5 bases). The length of the CDR3 is 15 residues. Deletions cut 3 bases from V and 2 bases from J, with 11 bases between. Germline-derived CDR1 and CDR2 are LNHDA and SQIVND (reference sequence). CDR3 region: CASSMEGYGNQPQHF. Here the CDR3 DNA reads TGTGCCAGTAGTATGGAGGGGTATGGCAATCAGCCCCAGCATTTT.

The V call is TRBV7-3, the J call TRBJ2-2; D is possibly TRBD2 (6 bases). CDR1 and CDR2 from the germline V gene are SGHTA and FQGTGA. V shed 2 bases and J shed 7 bases, with 11 bases lying between them. CDR3 size: 14 residues. CDR3 protein: CASSLSGTGGELFF. CDR3 in DNA: TGTGCCAGCAGCTTATCGGGGACTGGCGGGGAGCTGTTTTTT. Using reference TRBV7-3 and TRBJ2-2 for the parts outside the CDR3, the full variable domain is GAGVSQTPSNKVTEKGKYVELRCDPISGHTALYWYRQSLGQGPEFLIYFQGTGAADDSGLPNDRFFAVRPEGSVSTLKIQRTERGDSAVYLCASSLSGTGGELFFGEGSRLTVL.

V is TRBV19 and J is TRBJ1-1; D possibly corresponds to TRBD1 (6 bases). The V end was cut by 5 bases, the J end by 2 bases, with 12 bases between. The germline CDR1 and CDR2 sequences are LNHDA and SQIVND (reference sequence). The CDR3 has 14 amino acids. CDR3 region: CASSSPGHNTEAFF. The CDR3 DNA reads as TGTGCCAGTAGTTCACCGGGACACAACACTGAAGCTTTCTTT.